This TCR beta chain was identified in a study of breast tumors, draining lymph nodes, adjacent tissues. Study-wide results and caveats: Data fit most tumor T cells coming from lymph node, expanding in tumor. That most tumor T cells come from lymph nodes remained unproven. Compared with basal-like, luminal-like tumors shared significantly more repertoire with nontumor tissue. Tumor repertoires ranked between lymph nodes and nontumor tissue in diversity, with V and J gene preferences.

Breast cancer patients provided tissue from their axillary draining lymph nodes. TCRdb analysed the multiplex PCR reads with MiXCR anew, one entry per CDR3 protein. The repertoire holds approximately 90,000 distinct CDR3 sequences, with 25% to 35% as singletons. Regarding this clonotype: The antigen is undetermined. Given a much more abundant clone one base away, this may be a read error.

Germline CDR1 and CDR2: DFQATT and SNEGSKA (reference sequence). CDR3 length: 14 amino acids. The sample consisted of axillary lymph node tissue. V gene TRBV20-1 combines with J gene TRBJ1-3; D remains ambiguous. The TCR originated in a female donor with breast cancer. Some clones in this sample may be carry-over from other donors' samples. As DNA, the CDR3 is TGCAGTGCTAGAGAACAGAACCCTGGAACCACCATATATTTT. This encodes CSAREQNPGTTIYF.